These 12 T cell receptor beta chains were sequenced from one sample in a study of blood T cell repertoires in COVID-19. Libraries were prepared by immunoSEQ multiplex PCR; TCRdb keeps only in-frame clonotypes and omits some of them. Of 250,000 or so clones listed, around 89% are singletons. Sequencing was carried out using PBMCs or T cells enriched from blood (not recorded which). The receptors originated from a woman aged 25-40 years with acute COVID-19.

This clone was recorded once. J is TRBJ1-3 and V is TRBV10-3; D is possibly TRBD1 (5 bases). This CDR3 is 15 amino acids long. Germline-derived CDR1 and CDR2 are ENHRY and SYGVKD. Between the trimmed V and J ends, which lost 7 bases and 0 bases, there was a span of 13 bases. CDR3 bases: TGTGCCATCACCCCCGACAGAGTCTCTGGAAACACCATATATTTT. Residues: CAITPDRVSGNTIYF.

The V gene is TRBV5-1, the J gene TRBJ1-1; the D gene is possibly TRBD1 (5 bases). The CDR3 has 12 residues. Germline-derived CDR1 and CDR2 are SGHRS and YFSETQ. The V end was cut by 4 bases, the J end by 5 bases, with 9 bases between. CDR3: CASSQGETEAFF. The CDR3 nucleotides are TGCGCCAGCAGCCAGGGCGAGACTGAAGCTTTCTTT.

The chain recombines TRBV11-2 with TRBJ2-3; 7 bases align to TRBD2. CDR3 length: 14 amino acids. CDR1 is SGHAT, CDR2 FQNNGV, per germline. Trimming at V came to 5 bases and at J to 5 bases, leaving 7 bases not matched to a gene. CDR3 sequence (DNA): TGTGCCAGCAGCCCGGGGCTAGCGGTAGATACGCAGTATTTT. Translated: CASSPGLAVDTQYF.

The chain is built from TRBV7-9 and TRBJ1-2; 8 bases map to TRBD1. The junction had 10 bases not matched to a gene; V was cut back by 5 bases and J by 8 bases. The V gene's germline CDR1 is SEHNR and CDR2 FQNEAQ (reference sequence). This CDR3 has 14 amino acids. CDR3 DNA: TGTGCCAGCAGCAAAGCAGGGGGCTTTGGCGGCTACACCTTC. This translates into CASSKAGGFGGYTF.

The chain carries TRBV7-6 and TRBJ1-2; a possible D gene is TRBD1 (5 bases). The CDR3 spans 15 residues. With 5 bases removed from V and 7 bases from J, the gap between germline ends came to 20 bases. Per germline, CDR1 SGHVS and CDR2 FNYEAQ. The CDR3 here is CASSPQMTTGGGYTF. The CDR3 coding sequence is TGTGCCAGCAGCCCCCAGATGACAACAGGCGGTGGCTACACCTTC.

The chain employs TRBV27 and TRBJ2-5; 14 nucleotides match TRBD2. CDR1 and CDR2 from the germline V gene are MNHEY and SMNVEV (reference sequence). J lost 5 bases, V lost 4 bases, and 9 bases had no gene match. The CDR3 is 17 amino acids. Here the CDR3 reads CASSSGTSGSIGETQYF. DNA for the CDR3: TGTGCCAGCAGTTCCGGGACTAGCGGGAGTATAGGGGAGACCCAGTACTTC.

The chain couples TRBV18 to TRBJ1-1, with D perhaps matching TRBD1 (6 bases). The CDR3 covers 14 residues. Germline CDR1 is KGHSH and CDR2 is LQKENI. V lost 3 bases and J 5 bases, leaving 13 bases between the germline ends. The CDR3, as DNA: TGTGCCAGCTCACCGTCCGAGGGGGGGACTGAAGCTTTCTTT. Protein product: CASSPSEGGTEAFF.

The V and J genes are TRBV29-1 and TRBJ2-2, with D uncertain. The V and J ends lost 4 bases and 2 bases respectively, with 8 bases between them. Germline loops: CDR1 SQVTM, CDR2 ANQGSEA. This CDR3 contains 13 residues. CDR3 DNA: TGCAGCGTTGGACATACCAACACCGGGGAGCTGTTTTTT. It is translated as CSVGHTNTGELFF.

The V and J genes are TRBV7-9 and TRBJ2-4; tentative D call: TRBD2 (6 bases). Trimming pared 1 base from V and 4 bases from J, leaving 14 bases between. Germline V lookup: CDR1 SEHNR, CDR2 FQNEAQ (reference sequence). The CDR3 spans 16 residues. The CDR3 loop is CASSLVAANPKNIQYF. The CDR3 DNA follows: TGTGCCAGCAGCTTAGTAGCGGCGAACCCAAAAAACATTCAGTACTTC.

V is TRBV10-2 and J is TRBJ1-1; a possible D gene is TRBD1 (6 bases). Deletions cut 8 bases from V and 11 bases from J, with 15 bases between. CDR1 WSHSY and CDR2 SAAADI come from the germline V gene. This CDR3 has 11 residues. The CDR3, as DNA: TGCGCCAGCTTCGAGGGGGTCTTCGCTTTCTTT. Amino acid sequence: CASFEGVFAFF.

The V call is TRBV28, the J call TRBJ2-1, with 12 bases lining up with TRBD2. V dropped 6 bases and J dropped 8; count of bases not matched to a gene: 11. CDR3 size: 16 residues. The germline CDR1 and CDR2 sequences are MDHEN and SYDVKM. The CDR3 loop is CASRIGLAGTFHEQFF. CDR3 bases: TGTGCCAGCAGGATAGGACTAGCGGGGACCTTCCATGAGCAGTTCTTC.

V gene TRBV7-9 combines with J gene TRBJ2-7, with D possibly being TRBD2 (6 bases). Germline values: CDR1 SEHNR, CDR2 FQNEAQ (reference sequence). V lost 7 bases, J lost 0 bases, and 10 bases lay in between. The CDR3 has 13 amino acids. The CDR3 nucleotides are TGTGCCAGCACCCCGGGGGTCTCCTACGAGCAGTACTTC. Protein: CASTPGVSYEQYF.